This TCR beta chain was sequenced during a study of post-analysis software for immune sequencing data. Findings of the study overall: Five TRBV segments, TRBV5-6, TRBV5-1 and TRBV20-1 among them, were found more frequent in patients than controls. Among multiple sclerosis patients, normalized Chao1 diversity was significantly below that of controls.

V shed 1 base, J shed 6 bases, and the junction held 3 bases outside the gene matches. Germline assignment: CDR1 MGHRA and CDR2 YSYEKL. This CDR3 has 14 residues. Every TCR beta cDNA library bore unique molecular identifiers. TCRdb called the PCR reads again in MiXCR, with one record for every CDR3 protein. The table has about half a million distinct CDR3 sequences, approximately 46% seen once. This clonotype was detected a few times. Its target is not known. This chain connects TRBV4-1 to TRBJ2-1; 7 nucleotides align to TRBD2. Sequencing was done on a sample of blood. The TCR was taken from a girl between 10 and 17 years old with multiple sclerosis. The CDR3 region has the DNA TGCGCCAGCAGCCAAGTGGGAGGGATCAATGAGCAGTTCTTC. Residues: CASSQVGGINEQFF.